This TCR beta chain appears in the sequencing data of a study of blood T cell repertoires in COVID-19. Overall study context: PBMCs, B-cell-depleted T cells, or T cells were the source of the cDNA or gDNA that made up the material.

The ends were cut back, 5 bases at V and 2 bases at J, with 5 bases in the middle. This CDR3 spans 12 amino acids. Germline CDR1 is SGHTA and CDR2 is FQGNSA. As processed by the authors: For nucleated cells, counts were estimated from reference gene primer amplification. Here immunoSEQ multiplex PCR was the method, and the copy in TCRdb shows in-frame clones only, minus some. V and J calls and clone size come straight from that table; D and trimming were deduced from the DNA. The sample lists 270,000 or so clones, around 81% occurring once. The chain joins TRBV7-2 to TRBJ2-3; D call uncertain. This TCR came from a woman in her sixties or seventies with active or convalescent COVID-19. The source material was peripheral blood. The CDR3 loop is CASSDSTDTQYF. CDR3 DNA: TGTGCCAGCAGCGACTCCACAGATACGCAGTATTTT.